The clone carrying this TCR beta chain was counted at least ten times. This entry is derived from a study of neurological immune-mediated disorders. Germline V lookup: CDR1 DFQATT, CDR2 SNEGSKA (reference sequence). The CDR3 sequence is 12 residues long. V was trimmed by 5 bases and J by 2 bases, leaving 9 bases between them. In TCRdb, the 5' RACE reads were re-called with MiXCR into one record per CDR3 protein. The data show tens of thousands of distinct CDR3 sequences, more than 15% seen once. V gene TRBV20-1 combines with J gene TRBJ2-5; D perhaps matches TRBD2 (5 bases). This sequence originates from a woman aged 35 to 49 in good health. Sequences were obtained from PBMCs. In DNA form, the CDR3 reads TGCAGTGCTGAACGGGGACAAGAGACCCAGTACTTC. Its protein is CSAERGQETQYF.